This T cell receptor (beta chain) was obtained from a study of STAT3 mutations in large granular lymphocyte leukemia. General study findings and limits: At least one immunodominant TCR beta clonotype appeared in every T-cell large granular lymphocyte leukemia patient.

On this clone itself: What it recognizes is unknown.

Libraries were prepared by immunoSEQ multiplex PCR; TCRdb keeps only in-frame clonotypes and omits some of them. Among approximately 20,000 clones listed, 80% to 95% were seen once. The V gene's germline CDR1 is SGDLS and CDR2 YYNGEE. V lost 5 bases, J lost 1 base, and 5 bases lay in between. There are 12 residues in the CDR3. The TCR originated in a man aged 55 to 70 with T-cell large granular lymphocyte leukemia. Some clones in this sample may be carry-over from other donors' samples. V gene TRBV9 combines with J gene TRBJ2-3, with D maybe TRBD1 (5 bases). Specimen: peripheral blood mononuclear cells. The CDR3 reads CASRGRTDTQYF. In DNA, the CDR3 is TGTGCCAGCAGGGGGCGCACAGATACGCAGTATTTT.